These 18 T cell receptor beta chains originate from one sample sequenced in a study of lymphopenia after photon versus proton radiotherapy. The assay was immunoSEQ multiplex PCR, and TCRdb's table has in-frame clones only and misses some. The sample carries over 3,000 clones, about 65% recorded once. The sequencing here drew on peripheral blood, taken from a patient treated with proton-based radiotherapy. The receptors were gathered from an elderly man with esophageal cancer.

The chain couples TRBV7-2 to TRBJ2-7; 7 nucleotides match TRBD2. This CDR3 comprises 17 residues. Germline CDR1 SGHTA, CDR2 FQGNSA. Trimming took 5 bases from V and 6 from J; bases not matched to a gene: 19. As DNA, the CDR3 is TGTGCCAGCAGCCCTACCCTCGCCGGGACTACCGCTCCCGAGCAGTACTTC. Translation gives CASSPTLAGTTAPEQYF.

The chain has TRBV21-1 and TRBJ1-5; the table's D call of TRBD1 was not tested on the DNA. TRBV21-1 is given as a pseudogene. The CDR3 covers 14 residues. In DNA form, the CDR3 reads TGTGCCAGCAGCAAAGGGGCAGGTATTCAGCCCCAGCATTTT. Protein sequence: CASSKGAGIQPQHF.

The chain couples TRBV10-1 to TRBJ2-1; 7 bases are shared with TRBD1. Germline V CDR1 and CDR2: WNHNN, SYGVQD (reference sequence). The CDR3 runs 14 residues. Trimming at V came to 3 bases and at J to 8 bases, leaving 7 bases not matched to a gene. The CDR3 sequence: CASSDTGVFDEQFF. CDR3 DNA sequence: TGCGCCAGCAGTGATACAGGGGTATTCGATGAGCAGTTCTTC.

The chain is built from TRBV19 and TRBJ1-1, with D possibly matching TRBD1 (6 bases). With 5 bases removed from V and 8 bases from J, the gap between germline ends came to 21 bases. CDR1 is LNHDA and CDR2 is SQIVND in the germline V gene (reference sequence). The CDR3 totals 15 residues. This CDR3 is CASSGKGWTRGEAFF. The CDR3, as DNA: TGTGCCAGTAGTGGGAAAGGTTGGACTAGGGGGGAAGCTTTCTTT.

The chain links TRBV10-1 to TRBJ1-2; 8 bases are a match to TRBD1. The CDR3 runs to 16 residues. The trim removed 0 bases at V and 7 bases at J, leaving 10 bases unmatched. Germline assignment: CDR1 WNHNN and CDR2 SYGVQD (reference sequence). The DNA of the CDR3 is TGCGCCAGCAGTGAGTCGGTTCAGGGGGCGAGGGCTGGCTACACCTTC. Amino acid sequence: CASSESVQGARAGYTF.

By share of the sample, this clone is medium-sized. The J gene is TRBJ2-7, the V gene TRBV18, with D possibly being TRBD1 or TRBD2 (5 bases each). Trimming took 3 bases from V and 3 from J, leaving 15 bases between them. Germline CDR1 and CDR2: KGHSH and LQKENI. The length of the CDR3 is 15 residues. The DNA for the CDR3 is TGTGCCAGCTCACCGGCCGGGACCCCGGGCTACGAGCAGTACTTC. As protein: CASSPAGTPGYEQYF.

This clone occurred once. The CDR3 sequence is CASKAAREYKTYGYTF. DNA for the CDR3: TGTGCCAGCAAGGCCGCACGAGAGTACAAGACCTATGGCTACACCTTC. The chain couples TRBV5-2 to TRBJ1-2. TRBV5-2 is a known pseudogene. This CDR3 is 16 amino acids long.

The rearrangement links TRBV7-3 to TRBJ2-1, with TRBD2 identical over 8 bases. The CDR3 is 17 amino acids. Losses at the gene ends were 6 bases for V and 1 base for J; bases not matched to a gene: 11. CDR1 SGHTA and CDR2 FQGTGA come from the germline V gene. CDR3 loop: CASSFSETSGSYNEQFF. As DNA, the CDR3 is TGTGCCAGCAGTTTCAGCGAAACTAGCGGTTCCTACAATGAGCAGTTCTTC. Full variable domain (rest looked up from reference TRBV7-3 and TRBJ2-1): GAGVSQTPSNKVTEKGKYVELRCDPISGHTALYWYRQSLGQGPEFLIYFQGTGAADDSGLPNDRFFAVRPEGSVSTLKIQRTERGDSAVYLCASSFSETSGSYNEQFFGPGTRLTVL.

This rearrangement joins TRBV11-2 to TRBJ2-2; 8 bases map to TRBD1. V dropped 2 bases and J dropped 1; count of bases not matched to a gene: 6. Germline CDR1 and CDR2: SGHAT and FQNNGV. This CDR3 spans 17 amino acids. The CDR3: CASSLQGTGGNTGELFF. In DNA form, the CDR3 reads TGTGCCAGCAGCTTACAGGGAACAGGGGGGAACACCGGGGAGCTGTTTTTT.

This clone was observed a handful of times. In DNA form, the CDR3 reads TGTGCCAGCAGTTTCGCCGGGACAGACTACGAGCAGTACTTC. This sequence encodes CASSFAGTDYEQYF. J is TRBJ2-7 and V is TRBV9; 7 bases agree with TRBD1. V was pared by 5 bases and J by 3 bases, with 8 bases of the junction left unmatched. CDR1 is SGDLS, CDR2 YYNGEE, per germline. The CDR3 is 14 amino acids.

The chain carries TRBV14 and TRBJ2-5; D is ambiguous. The closer fit of TRBJ2-7 to the DNA end suggests the J call may be wrong. The CDR3 covers 12 residues. From germline, CDR1 is SGHDN and CDR2 FVKESK. CDR3 residues: CASSQDRHEQYF. The CDR3 DNA follows: TGTGCCAGCAGCCAAGATCGCCACGAGCAGTACTTC.

V gene TRBV4-1 combines with J gene TRBJ1-1; possible D gene TRBD1, 5 bases. CDR3 length: 16 amino acids. V lost 4 bases, J lost 3 bases, and 18 bases lay in between. The germline V gene has CDR1 MGHRA and CDR2 YSYEKL. The CDR3 DNA sequence: TGCGCCAGCAGCCCGGGGGAGGGGAATGGGTACACTGAAGCTTTCTTT. Translating it yields CASSPGEGNGYTEAFF.

The V gene is TRBV27, the J gene TRBJ1-6; maybe TRBD1 (5 bases). Trimming shortened V by 5 bases and J by 7 bases, and 15 bases separated the two germline ends. CDR1 and CDR2 from the germline V gene are MNHEY and SMNVEV (reference sequence). CDR3 length: 15 amino acids. The CDR3 DNA sequence: TGTGCCAGCAGTCCTCCGTCGGGGGAGAATTCACCCCTCCACTTT. As protein: CASSPPSGENSPLHF.

V usage is TRBV2 and J usage is TRBJ1-5, with 11 bases that match TRBD1. Trimming at V came to 6 bases and at J to 4 bases, leaving 8 bases not matched to a gene. The CDR3 extends over 16 amino acids. Germline values: CDR1 SNHLY, CDR2 FYNNEI. CDR3 region: CASRTSGQGGNQPQHF. Written as DNA, the CDR3 is TGTGCCAGCAGAACATCGGGACAGGGGGGGAATCAGCCCCAGCATTTT.

By sample share, this clone is large (0.1 to 1%). V and J are TRBV6-1 and TRBJ2-7; TRBD1 agrees at 11 bases. The CDR3 contains 13 residues. The germline CDR1 and CDR2 sequences are MNHNS and SASEGT. The ends lost 8 bases at V and 3 bases at J; junction bases unmatched: 3. CDR3 bases: TGTGCCAGCCGGACAGGGGGCAACTACGAGCAGTACTTC. Translation gives CASRTGGNYEQYF.

This clone was detected a few times. The chain has TRBV6-5 and TRBJ1-2, with 7 nucleotides matching TRBD1. This CDR3 spans 14 amino acids. In germline, CDR1 is MNHEY, CDR2 SVGAGI. Trimming at V came to 0 bases and at J to 4 bases, leaving 2 bases not matched to a gene. Written as DNA, the CDR3 is TGTGCCAGCAGTTACTCGGGACAGACCTATGGCTACACCTTC. Amino acid sequence: CASSYSGQTYGYTF.

The chain has TRBV11-1 and TRBJ2-1; weak D call: TRBD1 (6 bases). From germline, CDR1 is SGHAT and CDR2 FQDESV (reference sequence). V was trimmed by 3 bases and J by 4 bases, leaving 19 bases between them. The CDR3 contains 17 residues. CDR3 loop: CASSLELGGKIYNEQFF. The CDR3 nucleotides are TGTGCCAGCAGCTTGGAATTAGGGGGAAAGATTTACAATGAGCAGTTCTTC.

In its sample, this clone ranks as medium-sized. This chain links TRBV2 with TRBJ1-2; D gene uncertain. V was clipped by 4 bases and J by 3 bases, with 9 bases between them. Germline-derived CDR1 and CDR2 are SNHLY and FYNNEI. This CDR3 is built from 13 residues. CDR3 nucleotides: TGTGCCAGCAGTGCTCGTGCAGACTATGGCTACACCTTC. It codes for CASSARADYGYTF. Looking up the rest from reference TRBV2 and TRBJ1-2 gives the full variable domain: EPEVTQTPSHQVTQMGQEVILRCVPISNHLYFYWYRQILGQKVEFLVSFYNNEISEKSEIFDDQFSVERPDGSNFTLKIRSTKLEDSAMYFCASSARADYGYTFGSGTRLTVV.